One sample yielded the 8 T cell receptor beta chains listed below, sequenced in a study of T cell responses to AZD1222 COVID-19 vaccine. This table comes from immunoSEQ multiplex PCR, and its TCRdb copy is limited to in-frame clones, with some not included. The sample comprises about 99,000 clones, 87% of which are singletons, and around 3.1% rests with the top ten. The specimen comprised peripheral blood, sampled on day 0 of AZD1222 vaccination. The origin of the receptors is an adult in good health.

V and J are TRBV12-5 and TRBJ1-6; D remains unclear. Looked up from germline, CDR1 is LGHNT and CDR2 is FRNRAP. V lost 5 bases, J lost 6 bases, and 2 bases lay in between. The CDR3 loop spans 11 amino acids. The CDR3: CASGPNSPLHF. As DNA, the CDR3 is TGTGCTAGTGGTCCTAATTCACCCCTCCACTTT. The full variable domain, completed using reference TRBV12-5 and TRBJ1-6, is DARVTQTPRHKVTEMGQEVTMRCQPILGHNTVFWYRQTMMQGLELLAYFRNRAPLDDSGMPKDRFSAEMPDATLATLKIQPSEPRDSAVYFCASGPNSPLHFGNGTRLTVT.

The rearrangement joins TRBV19 to TRBJ1-1; D might be TRBD1 (5 bases). The CDR3 consists of 14 residues. The germline V gene has CDR1 LNHDA and CDR2 SQIVND (reference sequence). Trimming stripped 7 bases from V and 5 bases from J, with 17 bases between. This chain's CDR3 is CASTRRGGTTEAFF. The CDR3 DNA reads as TGTGCCAGTACCCGTCGGGGCGGGACGACTGAAGCTTTCTTT.

This clone was detected only once. The V call is TRBV7-9, the J call TRBJ2-6, with 8 bases matching TRBD2. In germline, CDR1 is SEHNR, CDR2 FQNEAQ (reference sequence). This CDR3 comprises 16 residues. The V segment lost 9 bases and the J segment 2 bases; nucleotides outside the gene matches: 9. CDR3 residues: CAREGLAGPGANVLTF. CDR3 DNA: TGTGCCAGAGAGGGGCTAGCGGGCCCTGGGGCCAACGTCCTGACTTTC.

The chain recombines TRBV6-2 or TRBV6-3 with TRBJ1-5; D possibly corresponds to TRBD1 (5 bases). V was shortened by 7 bases and J by 1 base, with 14 bases between the two germline ends. CDR1 and CDR2 (germline): MNHEY, SVGEGT. The CDR3 runs 15 residues. In DNA, the CDR3 is TGTGCCAGCATCCCAGGCGGGACGAGCAATCAGCCCCAGCATTTT. As protein: CASIPGGTSNQPQHF.

This rearrangement joins TRBV19 to TRBJ1-1, with D unclear. CDR3 size: 19 residues. Trimming cost V 2 bases and J 0 bases, with 22 bases left between them. Germline V gives CDR1 LNHDA, CDR2 SQIVND (reference sequence). The CDR3 DNA reads TGTGCCAGTAGTATAATAGCCCCAGGCTCGGGATCACTGAACACTGAAGCTTTCTTT. Translating gives CASSIIAPGSGSLNTEAFF. Based on the CDR3 plus reference TRBV19 and TRBJ1-1, the full variable domain is DGGITQSPKYLFRKEGQNVTLSCEQNLNHDAMYWYRQDPGQGLRLIYYSQIVNDFQKGDIAEGYSVSREKKESFPLTVTSAQKNPTAFYLCASSIIAPGSGSLNTEAFFGQGTRLTVV.

This clone was observed a handful of times. The V and J genes are TRBV7-2 and TRBJ2-1; 8 bases are a match to TRBD2. Germline values: CDR1 SGHTA, CDR2 FQGNSA. J lost 9 bases, V lost 6 bases, and 16 bases had no gene match. The CDR3 runs to 16 residues. CDR3 bases: TGTGCCAGCAGGCCCGGCTGGAGCGGGGGCCGGAGTGAGCAGTTCTTC. Residues: CASRPGWSGGRSEQFF.

This chain connects TRBV30 to TRBJ1-6; D is perhaps TRBD1 (5 bases). Germline V gene sequence: CDR1 GTSNPN, CDR2 SVGIG (reference sequence). This CDR3 is built from 12 residues. V was trimmed by 3 bases and J by 8 bases, leaving 8 bases between them. The CDR3 loop reads CAWSPRDSPLHF. DNA of the CDR3: TGTGCCTGGAGCCCCAGGGATTCACCCCTCCACTTT. Looking up the rest from reference TRBV30 and TRBJ1-6 gives the full variable domain: SQTIHQWPATLVQPVGSPLSLECTVEGTSNPNLYWYRQAAGRGLQLLFYSVGIGQISSEVPQNLSASRPQDRQFILSSKKLLLSDSGFYLCAWSPRDSPLHFGNGTRLTVT.

This chain uses TRBV19 with TRBJ1-3; possible D gene TRBD1, 6 bases. The V gene lost 7 bases and the J gene lost 1 base, with 11 bases spanning the gap. The germline V gene encodes CDR1 LNHDA and CDR2 SQIVND (reference sequence). This CDR3 contains 14 residues. In DNA form, the CDR3 reads TGTGCCAGTATACGAGGGGGTTCTGGAAACACCATATATTTT. Amino acid sequence: CASIRGGSGNTIYF.